Here is one T cell receptor (beta chain) with its context. Donors comprised only Caucasian adults living in Nashville, Tennessee. The length of the CDR3 is 14 residues. V was trimmed by 2 bases and J by 0 bases, leaving 5 bases between them. Per the germline V gene, CDR1 is MNHNS and CDR2 is SASEGT. The data stem from a study of shared clonotypes between healthy human individuals. Some clones are missing from TCRdb's copy, which holds only in-frame ones; the method was immunoSEQ multiplex PCR. This sample yields over a million clones, of which roughly 97% are seen a single time; 1.2% belongs to the top ten.

The receptor comes from a man younger than 45 in good health. The sequenced material came from naive CD4+ T cells sorted from blood. Subset indicated: CD45RA+ positively selected. V is TRBV6-1 and J is TRBJ1-5, with D unclear. The CDR3 DNA is TGTGCCAGCAGTGAAACCTATAGCAATCAGCCCCAGCATTTT. Protein sequence: CASSETYSNQPQHF.